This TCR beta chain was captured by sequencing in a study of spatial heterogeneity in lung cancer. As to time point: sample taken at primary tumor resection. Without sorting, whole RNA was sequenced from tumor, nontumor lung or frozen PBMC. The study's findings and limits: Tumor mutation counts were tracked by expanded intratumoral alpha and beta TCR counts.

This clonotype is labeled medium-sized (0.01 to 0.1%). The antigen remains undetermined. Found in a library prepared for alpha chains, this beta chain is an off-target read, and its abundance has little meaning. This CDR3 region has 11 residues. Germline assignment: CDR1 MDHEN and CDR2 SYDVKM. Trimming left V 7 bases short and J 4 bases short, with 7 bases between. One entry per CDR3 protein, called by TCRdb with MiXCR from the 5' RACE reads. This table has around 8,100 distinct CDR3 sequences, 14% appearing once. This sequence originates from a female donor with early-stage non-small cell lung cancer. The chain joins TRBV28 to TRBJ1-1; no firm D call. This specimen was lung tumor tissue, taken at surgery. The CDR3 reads CASTHVTEAFF. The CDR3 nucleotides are TGTGCCAGCACCCACGTCACTGAAGCTTTCTTT. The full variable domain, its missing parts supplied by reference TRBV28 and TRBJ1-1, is DVKVTQSSRYLVKRTGEKVFLECVQDMDHENMFWYRQDPGLGLRLIYFSYDVKMKEKGDIPEGYSVSREKKERFSLILESASTNQTSMYLCASTHVTEAFFGQGTRLTVV.